The 17 T cell receptor beta chains below all came from one sample that was sequenced in a study of T cell responses to AZD1222 COVID-19 vaccine. Some clones are missing from TCRdb's copy, which holds only in-frame ones; the method was immunoSEQ multiplex PCR. The sample records 80,000 or so clones, roughly 90% being singletons. Sequences were derived from peripheral blood, sampled 28 days after the second AZD1222 dose. All receptors come from an adult who received the AZD1222 COVID-19 vaccine.

This clone has only one observation. The chain is built from TRBV11-2 and TRBJ1-2, with TRBD1 matching 12 bases. Looked up from germline, CDR1 is SGHAT and CDR2 is FQNNGV. CDR3 size: 18 residues. Germline trimming cut 5 bases from V and 2 bases from J; bases unmatched to any gene: 12. The CDR3 loop is CASSPVTIGTGGNYGYTF. The DNA for the CDR3 is TGTGCCAGCAGCCCAGTTACCATTGGGACAGGGGGCAACTATGGCTACACCTTC.

The chain carries TRBV15 and TRBJ2-7; D not certain. Germline values: CDR1 LNHNV, CDR2 YYDKDF (reference sequence). The CDR3 runs 12 residues. V lost 1 base and J lost 1, with 2 bases in between. The CDR3 is CATSRASYEQYF. CDR3 DNA sequence: TGTGCCACCAGCAGAGCATCCTACGAGCAGTACTTC.

The chain is built from TRBV4-2 and TRBJ1-6, with a tentative D call TRBD1 (5 bases). Germline V lookup: CDR1 LGHNA, CDR2 YNFKEQ. The CDR3 is made up of 18 amino acids. Trimming left V 4 bases short and J 5 bases short, with 21 bases between. In DNA form, the CDR3 reads TGTGCCAGCAGCCCCCGAGCGGGGCCCAACCTTGATAATTCACCCCTCCACTTT. This translates into CASSPRAGPNLDNSPLHF.

This clone was seen once. The V call is TRBV3-1 (or the pseudogene TRBV3-2), the J call TRBJ2-1; 13 bases are shared with TRBD2. Germline-derived CDR1 and CDR2 are LGHDT and YNNKEL (reference sequence). V shed 4 bases and J 8 bases; nucleotides not matched to a gene: 11. This CDR3 contains 17 residues. CDR3 loop: CASSPWTSGSVGDEQFF. CDR3 sequence (DNA): TGTGCCAGCAGCCCCTGGACTAGCGGGAGCGTGGGCGATGAGCAGTTCTTC.

The J gene is TRBJ1-4, the V gene TRBV5-1; 11 bases are shared with TRBD1. J gave up 4 bases and V 2 bases, and 10 bases lay outside the gene matches. CDR1 is SGHRS, CDR2 YFSETQ, per germline. CDR3 length: 18 amino acids. Here the CDR3 reads CASSLTGTGGSGNEKLFF. CDR3 nucleotides: TGCGCCAGCAGCTTAACCGGGACAGGGGGTTCCGGTAATGAAAAACTGTTTTTT. The variable domain in full, with the rest retrieved from reference TRBV5-1 and TRBJ1-4, is KAGVTQTPRYLIKTRGQQVTLSCSPISGHRSVSWYQQTPGQGLQFLFEYFSETQRNKGNFPGRFSGRQFSNSRSEMNVSTLELGDSALYLCASSLTGTGGSGNEKLFFGSGTQLSVL.

V gene TRBV10-3 combines with J gene TRBJ2-7; D unclear. V dropped 3 bases and J dropped 3 bases, with 9 bases sitting between them. CDR3 length: 13 amino acids. From germline, CDR1 is ENHRY and CDR2 SYGVKD. CDR3 protein: CAISEYLGYEQYF. The CDR3 DNA reads as TGTGCCATCAGTGAATACTTGGGCTACGAGCAGTACTTC.

In its sample, this clone was seen a few times. The chain couples TRBV29-1 to TRBJ2-2; 7 bases fit TRBD2. This CDR3 is 13 amino acids long. With V trimmed by 4 bases and J by 6 bases, 5 bases remained unmatched. CDR1 SQVTM and CDR2 ANQGSEA come from the germline V gene. The CDR3 spells CSVAAGDAGELFF. The CDR3 DNA is TGCAGCGTTGCGGCGGGGGATGCCGGGGAGCTGTTTTTT.

This clone occurred a few times. The J gene is TRBJ1-5, the V gene TRBV28; maybe TRBD1 (6 bases). The CDR3 totals 15 residues. Germline V gene sequence: CDR1 MDHEN, CDR2 SYDVKM. The V gene lost 7 bases and the J gene lost 4 bases, with 17 bases spanning the gap. CDR3 in amino acids: CASNPQGGGNQPQHF. Written as DNA, the CDR3 is TGTGCCAGCAACCCCCAAGGGGGGGGGAATCAGCCCCAGCATTTT.

The rearrangement uses TRBV7-2 and TRBJ1-6, with 7 bases aligning to TRBD1. From germline, CDR1 is SGHTA and CDR2 FQGNSA. V shed 4 bases, J shed 0 bases, and the junction held 9 bases outside the gene matches. The CDR3 is made up of 18 amino acids. As DNA, the CDR3 is TGTGCCAGCAGCTCCCGGAAGGGGGCTAGCTCCTATAATTCACCCCTCCACTTT. Residues: CASSSRKGASSYNSPLHF.

As for this clone: A read error may account for a junction end that differs from germline. The V gene is TRBV9, the J gene TRBJ1-6; D is possibly TRBD1 (6 bases). Looked up from germline, CDR1 is SGDLS and CDR2 is YYNGEE. This CDR3 is built from 14 residues. CDR3 sequence reads: CASSEGDAASLPIF. CDR3 bases: TGTGCCAGCAGCGAGGGGGACGCCGCTTCCCTCCCCATCTTT.

This clone was seen only once. The genes are TRBV7-6 and TRBJ2-1, with 15 bases identical to TRBD2. The CDR3 length is 16 residues. V shed 5 bases, J shed 4 bases, and the junction held 3 bases outside the gene matches. Germline V gene data show CDR1 as SGHVS and CDR2 as FNYEAQ. This CDR3 reads CASSPGTSGRYNEQFF. Here the CDR3 DNA reads TGTGCCAGCAGCCCCGGGACTAGCGGGAGGTACAATGAGCAGTTCTTC.

This clone was seen a handful of times. The rearrangement uses TRBV11-2 and TRBJ2-2, with D possibly being TRBD2 (5 bases). The CDR3 has 17 residues. Trimming removed 1 base at V and 5 bases at J, with 17 bases between. Germline V CDR1 and CDR2: SGHAT, FQNNGV. CDR3 loop: CASSLVAGGILTGELFF. In nucleotides, the CDR3 is TGTGCCAGCAGCTTAGTGGCGGGCGGAATTTTGACCGGGGAGCTGTTTTTT.

The V gene is TRBV6-5, the J gene TRBJ2-7; 7 positions match TRBD1. The CDR3 is made up of 14 amino acids. Per the germline V gene, CDR1 is MNHEY and CDR2 is SVGAGI. V was pared by 5 bases and J by 3 bases, with 7 bases of the junction left unmatched. CDR3 sequence: CASSRRQGFYEQYF. DNA for the CDR3: TGTGCCAGCAGTAGACGACAGGGCTTCTACGAGCAGTACTTC.

This rearrangement joins TRBV12-3 or TRBV12-4 to TRBJ2-3; the match to TRBD1 covers 7 bases. Trimming took 6 bases from V and 3 from J; bases not matched to a gene: 3. The CDR3 extends over 13 amino acids. The CDR3, as DNA: TGTGCCAGCAGAAGACAGGGAACAGATACGCAGTATTTT. Protein: CASRRQGTDTQYF.

The chain recombines TRBV28 with TRBJ1-5, with a weak D call TRBD1 (5 bases). Germline loops: CDR1 MDHEN, CDR2 SYDVKM. The CDR3 contains 12 residues. The ends were cut back, 6 bases at V and 7 bases at J, with 10 bases in the middle. The CDR3 is CASRQELQPQHF. In nucleotides, the CDR3 is TGTGCCAGCAGACAGGAGTTGCAGCCCCAGCATTTT.

This clone was detected once. This sequence joins TRBV15 and TRBJ1-2; D is possibly TRBD1 (6 bases). Trimming stripped 8 bases from V and 5 bases from J, with 18 bases between. CDR1 LNHNV and CDR2 YYDKDF come from the germline V gene (reference sequence). The CDR3 runs 14 residues. CDR3 DNA: TGTGCCACCTCCGGGGGTGGCAGGGGTTATGGCTACACCTTC. It encodes CATSGGGRGYGYTF.

CDR3: CAWTQGLNDSPLHF. Written as DNA, the CDR3 is TGTGCCTGGACCCAGGGTTTAAATGATTCACCCCTCCACTTT. This rearrangement joins TRBV30 to TRBJ1-6, with D possibly TRBD1 on 5 matching bases. This CDR3 is 14 amino acids long. CDR1 and CDR2 (germline): GTSNPN, SVGIG (reference sequence). The V end was cut by 4 bases, the J end by 8 bases, with 15 bases between.